This T cell receptor (beta chain) emerged from a study of identical twins. With regard to this clonotype: Its target is not known.

Notes on the study in general: Within monozygotic twins, out-of-frame TCR alpha sharing was underestimated by the models.

A single record per CDR3 protein comes from TCRdb applying MiXCR to the 5' RACE reads. The data show more than 600,000 distinct CDR3 sequences, approximately 18% seen once. The CDR3 sequence is 11 residues long. V dropped 3 bases and J dropped 5 bases, with 5 bases sitting between them. The germline gives CDR1 MNHEY, CDR2 SVGAGI. These data also featured in a second study, about T cells expressing NK-cell markers. This second study notes: Top CD8+ clonotypes included the dominant CD3+CD56+NKG2C+ clonotypes in a handful of donors.

The genes are TRBV6-5 and TRBJ2-7; D not resolved. This receptor was identified in a young woman in good health. Sample: PBMCs. The CDR3 DNA reads as TGTGCCAGCAGTTATGGACACGAGCAGTACTTC. It codes for CASSYGHEQYF.